The TCR beta chain under discussion was sequenced for a study of OX40 agonist ivuxolimab in advanced cancers. Study in general: With a range of roughly 20 to 85, age averaged roughly 60 years, and around 83% were male. Study-level points and caveats: Partial responders at 0.1-3.0 mg/kg showed near-lowest clonal expansion. The mean number of expanded clones was higher in CD8+ T cells than in CD4+.

CDR3 length equals 16 residues. Only in-frame clones appear in the TCRdb table, and some are missing; sequencing was by immunoSEQ multiplex PCR. This sample has more than 60,000 clones, with 77% found just once. This clone has a handful of counts. Its antigen is not identified. V is TRBV21-1 and J is TRBJ2-1; the D call in the table, TRBD2, was not verified against the DNA. TRBV21-1 is deemed a pseudogene. The clonotype originates from an adult with an advanced solid tumor such as melanoma, head and neck, liver or kidney cancer. Specimen: CD4+ or CD8+ T cells sorted from blood, collected in a trial of the OX40 agonist ivuxolimab. CDR3 coding DNA: TGTGCCAGCAGCAAATCCCGGACTATCTATTCCGTTGGGCAGTTCTTC. Its protein product is CASSKSRTIYSVGQFF.